This T cell receptor beta chain appears in the sequencing data of a study of siplizumab effects on memory and regulatory T cells. Overall study results and limits: A major contribution to the alloresponse seemed to be made by naive T cells, which seemed more diverse than memory cells.

The table came from immunoSEQ multiplex PCR; TCRdb's copy has only in-frame clones and leaves some out. Counted here are 100,000 or so clones, approximately 94% occurring once; the ten biggest clones make up 1% to 1.5%. J was trimmed by 5 bases and V by 6 bases; bases with no gene match: 9. This CDR3 has 15 residues. Germline V CDR1 and CDR2: MNHEY, SVGAGI. For this clone: What it binds is unknown.

Sequences were obtained from non-Treg CD4+ T cells sorted from blood. The rearrangement joins TRBV6-5 to TRBJ1-4; 7 bases align to TRBD1. The receptor was isolated from a human donor in good health. CDR3 in amino acids: CASSSFGTVNEKLFF. The CDR3 bases are TGTGCCAGCAGCTCATTCGGGACAGTGAATGAAAAACTGTTTTTT.